This TCR beta chain came from a study of CD8 T cells in Susac syndrome. For this clonotype: Mismatch with germline at one junction end may stem from a read error.

The study used healthy donors as controls matched for age and sex. There are 11 residues in the CDR3. The germline V gene encodes CDR1 MNHNY and CDR2 SVGAGI (reference sequence). The RNA input was 0.5 to 1 ug, and it was reverse transcribed with random hexamers. Amplification of TCR beta CDR3 by immunoSEQ multiplex PCR spanned 54 Vbeta and 13 Jbeta. One entry per CDR3 protein results from TCRdb running MiXCR on the immunoSEQ multiplex PCR reads. The table lists 90,000 to 110,000 distinct CDR3 sequences, 96% of them singletons. The TCR was taken from a human donor in good health. The chain carries TRBV6-6 and TRBJ1-5; no clear D gene. Sequenced sample: CD4+ T cells from PBMCs. This CDR3 is CASRDPGVTDF. The CDR3, as DNA: TGTGCCAGCAGAGACCCCGGTGTTACCGATTTT.